This T cell receptor beta chain was sequenced for a study of human T cells and chemical hapten exposure. Described time point: patch test 1, 2 weeks after DPC sensitization. Treatment noted: therapeutic diphenylcyclopropenone sensitization with weekly scalp DPC. Prior to application of each patch test, blood was drawn. The CDR3 covers 15 residues. Germline values: CDR1 SGHTA, CDR2 FQGNSA. Trimming cost V 6 bases and J 6 bases; bases outside gene matches: 11. The library gave individual cDNA molecules unique molecular identifiers. Via MiXCR, TCRdb re-called the RACE reads, giving one row per CDR3 protein. The sample yields approximately 100,000 distinct CDR3 sequences, 9.5% to 11% seen once.

Sequencing used whole blood, obtained in connection with sensitization to the hapten diphenylcyclopropenone (DPC). V usage is TRBV7-2 and J usage is TRBJ2-3; 8 bases fit TRBD2. The clonotype comes from a woman aged 40 to 55 with alopecia areata. Some clones in this sample may be carry-over from other donors' samples. The CDR3 nucleotides read TGTGCCAGCAGTCCCCTAGGAGCGGGAGTGGATACGCAGTATTTT. This translates into CASSPLGAGVDTQYF.